The entry below gives a single T cell receptor (beta chain) sequence along with its context. Assay used: immunoSEQ multiplex PCR; TCRdb lists only in-frame clones, some missing. The data show some 200,000 clones, under 95% seen once. This sample was taken from a study of blood T cell repertoires in COVID-19. Study background: The United States, Italy and Spain were the sources of the acute and convalescent COVID-19 samples. PBMCs, B-cell-depleted T cells, or T cells provided the cDNA or gDNA that made up the material.

The sequence was obtained from a man aged 25 to 40 with acute or convalescent COVID-19. Sequences were obtained from peripheral blood.

CDR3 coding DNA: TGTGCCAGCAGCTTCGCGCCTAGGGGGCCCAGTTATACGCAGTATTTT. Its translation: CASSFAPRGPSYTQYF. The V gene is TRBV7-3, the J gene TRBJ2-3, with TRBD1 matching over 7 bases. Germline CDR1 SGHTA, CDR2 FQGTGA. V dropped 3 bases and J dropped 7; count of bases not matched to a gene: 13. This CDR3 region has 16 residues.